These 10 T cell receptor beta chains were all obtained from the same sample, sequenced in a study of identical twins. TCRdb recomputed calls from the 5' RACE reads with MiXCR, one row per CDR3 protein. The sample consists of around 1.7 million distinct CDR3 sequences, around a third of them appearing once. The specimen was cord blood. The receptors stem from a newborn girl in good health.

This clonotype was detected only a few times. The J gene is TRBJ2-1, the V gene TRBV10-2; 10 bases are shared with TRBD2. V was pared by 8 bases and J by 6 bases, with 13 bases of the junction left unmatched. Per the germline V gene, CDR1 is WSHSY and CDR2 is SAAADI. The CDR3 is 16 residues long. CDR3 bases: TGCGCCAGCTCGACAGACATAGCGGGGGGTTCCAATGAGCAGTTCTTC. As protein: CASSTDIAGGSNEQFF.

This clonotype was seen ten or more times. This rearrangement joins TRBV7-2 to TRBJ2-3; TRBD2 might be the D (5 bases). Trimming pared 1 base from V and 2 bases from J, leaving 7 bases between. The CDR3 loop spans 14 amino acids. The germline CDR1 and CDR2 sequences are SGHTA and FQGNSA. As DNA, the CDR3 is TGTGCCAGCAGCTTAGTGCTAGCCACAGATACGCAGTATTTT. Translation gives CASSLVLATDTQYF.

As concerns this clonotype: One end of the junction fails to match germline, which may point to a read error. The chain recombines TRBV28 with TRBJ2-2, with D perhaps TRBD2 (6 bases). The CDR3 has 15 amino acids. Germline assignment: CDR1 MDHEN and CDR2 SYDVKM. The CDR3: CASLGLATNIGELFF. The CDR3 bases are TGTGCCAGCCTTGGGCTAGCGACGAACATCGGGGAGCTGTTTTTT. The full variable domain, completed using reference TRBV28 and TRBJ2-2, is DVKVTQSSRYLVKRTGEKVFLECVQDMDHENMFWYRQDPGLGLRLIYFSYDVKMKEKGDIPEGYSVSREKKERFSLILESASTNQTSMYLCASLGLATNIGELFFGEGSRLTVL.

The V gene is TRBV24-1, the J gene TRBJ2-1, with D possibly TRBD2 on 6 matching bases. Germline values: CDR1 KGHDR, CDR2 SFDVKD. The CDR3 totals 16 residues. Trimming took 0 bases from V and 4 from J, leaving 12 bases between them. This CDR3 reads CATSDLPAGWYNEQFF. The CDR3 coding sequence is TGTGCCACCAGTGATTTGCCCGCGGGATGGTACAATGAGCAGTTCTTC.

The chain has TRBV20-1 and TRBJ1-4, with 9 bases that match TRBD1. This CDR3 is built from 14 residues. Germline CDR1 reads DFQATT; CDR2 reads SNEGSKA (reference sequence). V lost 5 bases and J lost 8; bases outside the gene matches: 9. CDR3 in amino acids: CSARGGQGGEKLFF. The CDR3 DNA is TGCAGTGCTCGCGGGGGACAGGGAGGGGAAAAACTGTTTTTT.

This rearrangement joins TRBV12-3 or TRBV12-4 to TRBJ2-4; 10 bases are shared with TRBD2. V was pared by 1 base and J by 4 bases, with 10 bases of the junction left unmatched. CDR3 length equals 18 residues. The CDR3 region has the DNA TGTGCCAGCAGTTTAGGTGTGGCTAGCGGGGGACCAAAAAACATTCAGTACTTC. This translates into CASSLGVASGGPKNIQYF.

This chain joins TRBV5-1 and TRBJ2-7; D is undetermined. Germline V lookup: CDR1 SGHRS, CDR2 YFSETQ. V was pared by 8 bases and J by 5 bases, with 17 bases between. This CDR3 is built from 13 residues. The CDR3 DNA follows: TGCGCCAGTGCACCCATCCTAGGTAACGAGCAGTACTTC. As protein: CASAPILGNEQYF.

The V and J genes are TRBV6-5 and TRBJ2-3; 7 bases align to TRBD2. J lost 6 bases, V lost 4 bases, and 19 bases had no gene match. This CDR3 is built from 18 residues. The germline V gene has CDR1 MNHEY and CDR2 SVGAGI. DNA of the CDR3: TGTGCCAGCAGTTTCCGACGGAGAACCAGCGGGGTAGGGGATACGCAGTATTTT. This codes for CASSFRRRTSGVGDTQYF.

This clonotype has only a few counts. This sequence joins TRBV12-3 or TRBV12-4 and TRBJ1-1; D may be TRBD1 (6 bases). The CDR3 contains 15 residues. The V and J ends lost 7 bases and 5 bases respectively, with 20 bases between them. CDR3 nucleotide sequence: TGTGCCAGCACCATAGGGACAAGGGGAATTACTGAAGCTTTCTTT. Translated: CASTIGTRGITEAFF.

This CDR3 reads CASSFRRQNHNEQYF. The CDR3 DNA follows: TGTGCCAGCAGCTTCCGGCGGCAGAATCACAATGAGCAGTACTTC. The chain uses TRBV13 and TRBJ2-5; D not certain. Per the germline V gene, CDR1 is PRHDT and CDR2 is FYEKMQ (reference sequence). The CDR3 extends over 15 amino acids. Trimming took off 3 bases at V and 11 bases at J, with 22 bases between the two ends.